The 14 T cell receptor beta chains in this list originate from one sample, sequenced in a study of identifying expanded T cells in peripheral blood. Sequencing used immunoSEQ multiplex PCR; TCRdb keeps in-frame clones, though not all of them. The table includes over 70,000 clones, about 88% detected once. Source material: blood. The receptors stem from a person aged 18 to 75 in good health.

The chain has TRBV2 and TRBJ1-2; the D is unclear. The germline V and J ends were trimmed by 4 bases and 4 bases, with 7 bases remaining between them. This CDR3 contains 12 residues. Germline lookup yields CDR1 SNHLY and CDR2 FYNNEI. The CDR3 sequence: CASSAGSYGYTF. The CDR3 DNA follows: TGTGCCAGCAGTGCGGGATCCTATGGCTACACCTTC.

This rearrangement joins TRBV5-6 to TRBJ2-1; maybe TRBD2 (5 bases). This CDR3 is built from 12 residues. V lost 3 bases to trimming and J lost 10 bases, with 11 bases between them. The germline CDR1 and CDR2 sequences are SGHDT and YYEEEE. CDR3 in DNA: TGTGCCAGCAGCTCCGGTGGGAGCGAGCAGTTCTTC. Translated: CASSSGGSEQFF.

This clone has just one count. The genes are TRBV30 and TRBJ2-4; TRBD1 agrees at 11 bases. Germline lookup yields CDR1 GTSNPN and CDR2 SVGIG (reference sequence). This CDR3 contains 15 residues. J lost 8 bases, V lost 1 base, and 7 bases had no gene match. CDR3 protein: CAWSGVGQGVYIQYF. The CDR3 nucleotides read TGTGCCTGGAGTGGGGTGGGACAGGGGGTCTACATTCAGTACTTC.

The V and J genes are TRBV4-3 and TRBJ2-2, with D perhaps given as TRBD1 or TRBD2 (5 bases each). Germline CDR1 LGHNA, CDR2 YSLEER. The length of the CDR3 is 13 residues. Trimming cost V 4 bases and J 8 bases, with 11 bases left between them. This chain's CDR3 is CASSRGPGGELFF. The CDR3 bases are TGCGCCAGCAGCCGGGGACCTGGGGGGGAGCTGTTTTTT.

The CDR3 is CASSQGGGTDTQYF. The CDR3 DNA sequence: TGTGCCAGCTCCCAGGGGGGCGGCACAGATACGCAGTATTTT. The genes are TRBV9 and TRBJ2-3, with D perhaps matching TRBD1 (7 bases). The CDR3 spans 14 residues. Looked up from germline, CDR1 is SGDLS and CDR2 is YYNGEE. Trimming cost V 7 bases and J 1 base, with 13 bases left between them.

This chain's CDR3 is CASSSREVVNTEAFF. The DNA of the CDR3 is TGTGCCAGCAGCTCCCGTGAGGTAGTGAACACTGAAGCTTTCTTT. The V and J genes are TRBV7-9 and TRBJ1-1; D unclear. The V end lost 4 bases, the J end lost 0 bases, and 12 bases lay between the germline ends. This CDR3 has 15 residues. Germline CDR1 is SEHNR and CDR2 is FQNEAQ (reference sequence).

The chain recombines TRBV28 with TRBJ1-1; D not certain. V dropped 4 bases and J dropped 1 base, with 13 bases sitting between them. The CDR3 sequence is 15 residues long. Germline CDR1 reads MDHEN; CDR2 reads SYDVKM. The DNA for the CDR3 is TGTGCCAGCAGTTCGTCTCCTCAGGCGAACACTGAAGCTTTCTTT. Protein sequence: CASSSSPQANTEAFF. The complete variable domain, with remaining parts taken from reference TRBV28 and TRBJ1-1, reads DVKVTQSSRYLVKRTGEKVFLECVQDMDHENMFWYRQDPGLGLRLIYFSYDVKMKEKGDIPEGYSVSREKKERFSLILESASTNQTSMYLCASSSSPQANTEAFFGQGTRLTVV.

The V call is TRBV11-2, the J call TRBJ1-1; D is uncertain. Germline V gives CDR1 SGHAT, CDR2 FQNNGV. CDR3 size: 13 residues. V lost 5 bases and J lost 5, with 12 bases in between. The CDR3 bases are TGTGCCAGCAGCCTCGGCCCGGGAACTGAAGCTTTCTTT. Amino acids: CASSLGPGTEAFF.

J is TRBJ1-2 and V is TRBV30; TRBD1 matches 8 bases. Germline assignment: CDR1 GTSNPN and CDR2 SVGIG (reference sequence). This CDR3 comprises 13 residues. The V gene end was trimmed by 8 bases and the J gene end by 2 bases; junction bases not matched to a gene: 7. The CDR3 spells CAGTRGRNYGYTF. For the CDR3, the DNA is TGTGCCGGAACCAGGGGGCGCAACTATGGCTACACCTTC.

The chain joins TRBV19 to TRBJ2-2; no reliable D call. Trimming cost V 4 bases and J 7 bases, with 10 bases left between them. Germline values: CDR1 LNHDA, CDR2 SQIVND (reference sequence). This CDR3 is 13 amino acids long. In nucleotides, the CDR3 is TGTGCCAGTAGTACGTCCGGCAGCGGGGAGCTGTTTTTT. It specifies CASSTSGSGELFF.

The chain uses TRBV7-2 and TRBJ2-2; 12 nucleotides line up with TRBD2. Per germline, CDR1 SGHTA and CDR2 FQGNSA. Unmatched junction bases numbered 11, after V lost 0 bases and J lost 6 bases. The CDR3 extends over 19 amino acids. CDR3 sequence reads: CASSLALLAGGPVPGELFF. CDR3 nucleotide sequence: TGTGCCAGCAGCTTAGCGCTTCTAGCGGGGGGGCCTGTCCCCGGGGAGCTGTTTTTT.

The chain uses TRBV5-1 and TRBJ2-5; TRBD1 is a possible D gene (6 bases). The CDR3 has 13 residues. The ends were cut back, 4 bases at V and 2 bases at J, with 9 bases in the middle. In germline, CDR1 is SGHRS, CDR2 YFSETQ. The CDR3 bases are TGCGCCAGCAGCAACACAGGGCAAGAGACCCAGTACTTC. It codes for CASSNTGQETQYF.

V gene TRBV4-3 combines with J gene TRBJ2-7; D is uncertain. V was pared by 4 bases and J by 0 bases, with 13 bases between. CDR1 is LGHNA and CDR2 is YSLEER in the germline V gene. The CDR3 totals 15 residues. The CDR3 here is CASSPFRSPSYEQYF. The CDR3, as DNA: TGCGCCAGCAGCCCCTTCCGATCGCCCTCCTACGAGCAGTACTTC.

The rearrangement links TRBV6-1 to TRBJ2-1; D might be TRBD1 (5 bases). The CDR3 runs 11 residues. Germline V CDR1 and CDR2: MNHNS, SASEGT. V dropped 10 bases and J dropped 8 bases, with 12 bases sitting between them. CDR3 in DNA: TGTGCCACGACAGACGAGTATGAGCAGTTCTTC. Its protein is CATTDEYEQFF.